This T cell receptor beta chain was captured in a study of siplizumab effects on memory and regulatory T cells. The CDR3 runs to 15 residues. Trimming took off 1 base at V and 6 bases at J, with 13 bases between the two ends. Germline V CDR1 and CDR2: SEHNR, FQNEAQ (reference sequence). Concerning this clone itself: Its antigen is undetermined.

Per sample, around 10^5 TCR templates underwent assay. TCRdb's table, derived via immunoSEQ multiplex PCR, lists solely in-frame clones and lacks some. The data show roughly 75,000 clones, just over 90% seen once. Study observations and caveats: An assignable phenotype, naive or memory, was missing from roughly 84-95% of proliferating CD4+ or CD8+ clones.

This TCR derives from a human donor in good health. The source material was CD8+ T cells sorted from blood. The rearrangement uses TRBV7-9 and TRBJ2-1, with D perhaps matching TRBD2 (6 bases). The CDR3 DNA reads TGTGCCAGCAGCTTAGGAGGAGGGGTTGTCAATGAGCAGTTCTTC. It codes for CASSLGGGVVNEQFF.